This T cell receptor (beta chain) originates from a study of cytomegalovirus exposure and HLA in healthy donors. The CDR3 sequence is 15 residues long. Germline-derived CDR1 and CDR2 are SGDLS and YYNGEE. The V gene end was trimmed by 4 bases and the J gene end by 2 bases; junction bases not matched to a gene: 6. Points on this clone: The antigen is not known.

General study results and limits: In an earlier analysis, in 540 or so donors, most V segments appeared productive either ~87% or ~30% of the time. Analyzed later, association rates of TCRs varied across HLA loci, with DRB1 most and HLA-C fewest.

With 60 Vbeta and 13 Jbeta primers, the PCR was carried out. The repertoire was sequenced with immunoSEQ multiplex PCR; TCRdb's copy has only in-frame clones and lacks some. There are about 170,000 clones in the sample; about 80% occur only once, and around 1.9% lies in the top ten. The chain carries TRBV9 and TRBJ1-1, with 9 bases fitting TRBD1. Source material: PBMCs. The origin of this receptor is a woman aged 25 to 39 in good health and CMV-seropositive. The CDR3 DNA is TGTGCCAGCAGCCCCCGACAGGGGGGAAACACTGAAGCTTTCTTT. Translated, it gives CASSPRQGGNTEAFF.